The 27 T cell receptor beta chains below all came from one sample that was sequenced in a study of glioma-infiltrating T cells after dendritic cell vaccination. TCRdb's table, derived via immunoSEQ multiplex PCR, lists solely in-frame clones and lacks some. The table includes fewer than 100,000 clones, around 86% detected once. Sequencing used blood, obtained before dendritic cell vaccination. The source of these receptors is a human donor with glioblastoma.

This rearrangement joins TRBV28 to TRBJ1-2, with 8 bases that match TRBD1. The germline gives CDR1 MDHEN, CDR2 SYDVKM. V dropped 5 bases and J dropped 2; count of bases not matched to a gene: 7. This CDR3 comprises 15 residues. The chain's CDR3 is CASSRMTGANYGYTF. CDR3 nucleotides: TGTGCCAGCAGTCGAATGACAGGGGCCAACTATGGCTACACCTTC.

This clone has just one count. The rearrangement links TRBV14 to TRBJ1-6, with 8 bases matching TRBD1. After removal of 2 bases from V and 8 bases from J, the junction contained 5 bases not matched to a gene. The germline V gene encodes CDR1 SGHDN and CDR2 FVKESK. The CDR3 covers 15 residues. CDR3 sequence: CASSQRQGWDSPLHF. The CDR3 DNA follows: TGTGCCAGCAGCCAAAGACAGGGGTGGGATTCACCCCTCCACTTT.

This clone was detected only once. This sequence joins TRBV27 and TRBJ1-5; 10 bases agree with TRBD1. The V segment lost 2 bases and the J segment 4 bases; nucleotides outside the gene matches: 8. Germline V gene data show CDR1 as MNHEY and CDR2 as SMNVEV (reference sequence). The CDR3 has 17 amino acids. CDR3 in DNA: TGTGCCAGCAGTTTAGAGGGACAGGGGCTACAAAATCAGCCCCAGCATTTT. This codes for CASSLEGQGLQNQPQHF.

The chain uses TRBV7-9 and TRBJ1-2; D possibly corresponds to TRBD1 (6 bases). CDR1 is SEHNR and CDR2 is FQNEAQ in the germline V gene (reference sequence). Deletions cut 5 bases from V and 4 bases from J, with 14 bases between. This CDR3 region has 14 residues. CDR3 nucleotide sequence: TGTGCCAGCAGCAGCCCGGGACACCCCTATGGCTACACCTTC. Protein product: CASSSPGHPYGYTF.

V and J are TRBV2 and TRBJ2-1; unclear D gene. CDR3 length: 16 amino acids. Germline values: CDR1 SNHLY, CDR2 FYNNEI. Trimming removed 2 bases at V and 6 bases at J, with 17 bases between. The DNA for the CDR3 is TGTGCCAGCAGTGAATGGCACCCTCGATCATCCAATGAGCAGTTCTTC. Protein: CASSEWHPRSSNEQFF.

This chain connects TRBV29-1 to TRBJ1-2; D is ambiguous. Germline V gene sequence: CDR1 SQVTM, CDR2 ANQGSEA. The CDR3 totals 13 residues. Trimming stripped 7 bases from V and 4 bases from J, with 16 bases between. The CDR3 sequence: CSASFGLGYGYTF. CDR3 sequence (DNA): TGCAGCGCTTCATTCGGACTTGGCTATGGCTACACCTTC. Based on the CDR3 plus reference TRBV29-1 and TRBJ1-2, the full variable domain is SAVISQKPSRDICQRGTSLTIQCQVDSQVTMMFWYRQQPGQSLTLIATANQGSEATYESGFVIDKFPISRPNLTFSTLTVSNMSPEDSSIYLCSASFGLGYGYTFGSGTRLTVV.

The CDR3 sequence is CASSLQGLDEQYF. The CDR3 nucleotides read TGTGCCAGCAGCTTACAGGGATTGGACGAGCAGTACTTC. The V call is TRBV7-2, the J call TRBJ2-7, with a weak D call TRBD1 (5 bases). V lost 2 bases, J lost 5 bases, and 10 bases lay in between. The CDR3 consists of 13 residues. Germline V lookup: CDR1 SGHTA, CDR2 FQGNSA.

The chain joins TRBV5-4 to TRBJ2-3; 9 positions agree with TRBD1. Per germline, CDR1 SGHNT and CDR2 YYREEE (reference sequence). The CDR3 has 15 amino acids. V shed 2 bases, J shed 3 bases, and the junction held 4 bases outside the gene matches. CDR3 DNA sequence: TGTGCCAGCAGCTTACAGGGGGCCCTAACAGATACGCAGTATTTT. It is translated as CASSLQGALTDTQYF.

The chain is built from TRBV19 and TRBJ2-5; TRBD2 is a possible D gene (5 bases). The CDR3 length is 15 residues. Trimming shortened V by 5 bases and J by 5 bases, and 18 bases separated the two germline ends. The V gene's germline CDR1 is LNHDA and CDR2 SQIVND (reference sequence). The CDR3 coding sequence is TGTGCCAGTAGTCCCCTCGAAGACGGGATGGAGACCCAGTACTTC. Its protein is CASSPLEDGMETQYF.

The chain carries TRBV6-4 and TRBJ2-7, with 11 bases identical to TRBD1. The CDR3 contains 15 residues. Per germline, CDR1 MRHNA and CDR2 SNTAGT. V lost 4 bases and J lost 5; bases outside the gene matches: 7. The CDR3 loop reads CASSGFWDRGDEQYF. In DNA form, the CDR3 reads TGTGCCAGCAGTGGGTTTTGGGACAGGGGGGACGAGCAGTACTTC.

The CDR3, as DNA: TGCGCCAGCAGCCTGAGCGGGAGTTCCTACGAGCAGTACTTC. Its protein is CASSLSGSSYEQYF. This sequence joins TRBV4-1 and TRBJ2-7, with TRBD2 identical over 8 bases. CDR3 length: 14 amino acids. V lost 4 bases, J lost 1 base, and 3 bases stayed unmatched. Germline CDR1 reads MGHRA; CDR2 reads YSYEKL.

The chain employs TRBV5-4 and TRBJ1-1; D may be TRBD1 (6 bases). Germline lookup yields CDR1 SGHNT and CDR2 YYREEE (reference sequence). The CDR3 extends over 15 amino acids. Trimming took 3 bases from V and 0 from J, leaving 12 bases between them. CDR3 residues: CASSSTGRLNTEAFF. In DNA, the CDR3 is TGTGCCAGCAGCTCGACAGGCAGATTGAACACTGAAGCTTTCTTT.

This clone has only one observation. The chain employs TRBV15 and TRBJ2-1; perhaps TRBD2 as D (6 bases). The V end was cut by 3 bases, the J end by 8 bases, with 23 bases between. The length of the CDR3 is 17 residues. Per the germline V gene, CDR1 is LNHNV and CDR2 is YYDKDF (reference sequence). Here the CDR3 reads CATSRPLTSYAPHEQFF. In nucleotides, the CDR3 is TGTGCCACCAGCAGGCCGCTGACTAGTTATGCCCCACATGAGCAGTTCTTC.

This clone was counted a few times. DNA of the CDR3: TGTGCCAGCAGCGGATTGGGACAGCCGGGCCAGCATTTT. Translation: CASSGLGQPGQHF. The gene calls are TRBV7-8 and TRBJ1-5; TRBD1 agrees at 7 bases. This CDR3 is 13 amino acids long. Trimming took 5 bases from V and 12 from J; bases not matched to a gene: 10. From germline, CDR1 is SGHVS and CDR2 FQNEAQ.

The rearrangement joins TRBV15 to TRBJ2-7, with 7 bases that match TRBD1. Germline V gene sequence: CDR1 LNHNV, CDR2 YYDKDF (reference sequence). V lost 0 bases, J lost 2 bases, and 7 bases stayed unmatched. The CDR3 spans 16 residues. This CDR3 is CATSRDLGQGAYEQYF. The CDR3 DNA reads as TGTGCCACCAGCAGAGATTTGGGGCAGGGGGCCTACGAGCAGTACTTC. Full variable domain (remainder filled in from reference TRBV15 and TRBJ2-7): DAMVIQNPRYQVTQFGKPVTLSCSQTLNHNVMYWYQQKSSQAPKLLFHYYDKDFNNEADTPDNFQSRRPNTSFCFLDIRSPGLGDTAMYLCATSRDLGQGAYEQYFGPGTRLTVT.

The sample holds one count of this clone. Other DNA sequences in the sample encode the same CDR3. The chain carries TRBV2 and TRBJ1-2; D unresolved. The length of the CDR3 is 13 residues. V lost 8 bases, J lost 4 bases, and 14 bases lay in between. Per the germline V gene, CDR1 is SNHLY and CDR2 is FYNNEI. The chain's CDR3 is CASLRESIYGYTF. For the CDR3, the DNA is TGTGCCAGCCTACGGGAGAGTATCTATGGCTACACCTTC.

A note on this clone: Other DNA sequences in this specimen translate into the identical CDR3. The chain is built from TRBV5-6 and TRBJ2-7; TRBD1 is a possible D gene (5 bases). The CDR3 sequence is 14 residues long. Trimming cost V 2 bases and J 0 bases, with 9 bases left between them. From germline, CDR1 is SGHDT and CDR2 YYEEEE. The CDR3: CASSFQGISYEQYF. CDR3 DNA sequence: TGTGCCAGCAGCTTCCAGGGAATCTCCTACGAGCAGTACTTC.

Turning to this clone: Other DNA sequences within the sample encode an identical CDR3. The rearrangement joins TRBV6-4 to TRBJ2-1; tentative D call: TRBD2 (7 bases). The CDR3 runs to 14 residues. Germline V gene sequence: CDR1 MRHNA, CDR2 SNTAGT. The V end lost 6 bases, the J end lost 4 bases, and 13 bases lay between the germline ends. As DNA, the CDR3 is TGTGCCAGCAGCAGGGGAGGGGATTACAATGAGCAGTTCTTC. This gives the protein CASSRGGDYNEQFF.

This rearrangement joins TRBV28 to TRBJ1-3; D gene ambiguous. Germline-derived CDR1 and CDR2 are MDHEN and SYDVKM. The V end was cut by 6 bases, the J end by 5 bases, with 23 bases between. The CDR3 runs 17 residues. CDR3 sequence (DNA): TGTGCCAGCAGGCTCATCCCCACGGGTACTTCTAGAAACACCATATATTTT. Translating it yields CASRLIPTGTSRNTIYF.

The rearrangement joins TRBV6-5 to TRBJ2-7, with TRBD2 identical over 10 bases. With 5 bases clipped from V and 4 bases from J, the junction kept 5 bases outside the gene matches. CDR3 length: 14 residues. Germline V gives CDR1 MNHEY, CDR2 SVGAGI. The DNA of the CDR3 is TGTGCCAGCAGTCTTAGCGGGAGGTTGTACGAGCAGTACTTC. The encoded protein is CASSLSGRLYEQYF.

This rearrangement joins TRBV27 to TRBJ2-5, with a tentative D call TRBD2 (5 bases). CDR1 MNHEY and CDR2 SMNVEV come from the germline V gene (reference sequence). Trimming shortened V by 1 base and J by 2 bases, and 8 bases separated the two germline ends. The CDR3 contains 14 residues. DNA for the CDR3: TGTGCCAGCAGTTTATACGGGATACAAGAGACCCAGTACTTC. Encoded protein: CASSLYGIQETQYF.

The chain recombines TRBV11-2 with TRBJ2-1; a possible D gene is TRBD2 (6 bases). In germline, CDR1 is SGHAT, CDR2 FQNNGV. The V and J ends lost 5 bases and 0 bases respectively, with 11 bases between them. The CDR3 loop spans 15 amino acids. CDR3 in DNA: TGTGCCAGCAGCCGCGGGACGGGCTCCTACAATGAGCAGTTCTTC. Residues: CASSRGTGSYNEQFF.

This clone was found a few times. The chain combines TRBV28 with TRBJ2-2; 8 bases are shared with TRBD2. Germline trimming cut 7 bases from V and 7 bases from J; bases unmatched to any gene: 5. The CDR3 loop spans 13 amino acids. Germline CDR1 reads MDHEN; CDR2 reads SYDVKM. The CDR3 DNA is TGTGCCAGCACGGGAGGGGCCGGCGGGGAGCTGTTTTTT. Translation: CASTGGAGGELFF.

Only one count was recorded for this clone. This chain connects TRBV5-1 to TRBJ2-2; 9 bases line up with TRBD2. The CDR3 runs to 17 residues. J lost 3 bases, V lost 4 bases, and 10 bases had no gene match. Germline V gene lookup returns CDR1 SGHRS and CDR2 YFSETQ. The CDR3 spells CASSARLAEAYTGELFF. Here the CDR3 DNA reads TGCGCCAGCAGCGCCCGACTAGCGGAAGCCTACACCGGGGAGCTGTTTTTT.

The chain joins TRBV28 to TRBJ1-1; 7 nucleotides align to TRBD1. The germline CDR1 and CDR2 sequences are MDHEN and SYDVKM. Trimming cost V 5 bases and J 1 base; bases outside gene matches: 7. The CDR3 spans 15 residues. CDR3 nucleotide sequence: TGTGCCAGCAGTCCTAAGACAGGGCGGAACACTGAAGCTTTCTTT. Its translation is CASSPKTGRNTEAFF. Full variable domain (missing parts from reference TRBV28 and TRBJ1-1): DVKVTQSSRYLVKRTGEKVFLECVQDMDHENMFWYRQDPGLGLRLIYFSYDVKMKEKGDIPEGYSVSREKKERFSLILESASTNQTSMYLCASSPKTGRNTEAFFGQGTRLTVV.

The chain links TRBV6-6 to TRBJ2-5; tentative D call: TRBD2 (8 bases). The CDR3 is 15 amino acids. Trimming removed 4 bases from V and 1 base from J, with 13 bases in between. The germline V gene encodes CDR1 MNHNY and CDR2 SVGAGI (reference sequence). The CDR3 DNA sequence: TGTGCCAGCAGTTTCGGGGGGGACAGCCAAGAGACCCAGTACTTC. Translation gives CASSFGGDSQETQYF.

The J gene is TRBJ1-2, the V gene TRBV5-6, with D possibly TRBD1 on 6 matching bases. The CDR3 is made up of 16 amino acids. Trimming removed 4 bases from V and 1 base from J, with 17 bases in between. Germline CDR1 is SGHDT and CDR2 is YYEEEE. In nucleotides, the CDR3 is TGTGCCAGCAGCCCCGACTCCGGGACATTTAACTATGGCTACACCTTC. Translated, it gives CASSPDSGTFNYGYTF.